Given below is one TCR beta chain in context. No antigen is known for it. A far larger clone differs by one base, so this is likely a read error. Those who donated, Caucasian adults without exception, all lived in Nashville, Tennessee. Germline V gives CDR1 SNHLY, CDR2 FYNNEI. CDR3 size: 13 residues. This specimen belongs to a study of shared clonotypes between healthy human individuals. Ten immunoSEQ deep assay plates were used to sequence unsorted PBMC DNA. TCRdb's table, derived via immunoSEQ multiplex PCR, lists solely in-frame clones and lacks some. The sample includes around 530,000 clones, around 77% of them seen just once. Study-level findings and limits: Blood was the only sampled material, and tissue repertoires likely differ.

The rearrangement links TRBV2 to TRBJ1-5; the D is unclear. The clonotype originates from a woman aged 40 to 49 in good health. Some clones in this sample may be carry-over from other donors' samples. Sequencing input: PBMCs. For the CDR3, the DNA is TGTGCCAGCAGTGACATTAGCAATCAGCTCCAGCATTTT. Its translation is CASSDISNQLQHF.